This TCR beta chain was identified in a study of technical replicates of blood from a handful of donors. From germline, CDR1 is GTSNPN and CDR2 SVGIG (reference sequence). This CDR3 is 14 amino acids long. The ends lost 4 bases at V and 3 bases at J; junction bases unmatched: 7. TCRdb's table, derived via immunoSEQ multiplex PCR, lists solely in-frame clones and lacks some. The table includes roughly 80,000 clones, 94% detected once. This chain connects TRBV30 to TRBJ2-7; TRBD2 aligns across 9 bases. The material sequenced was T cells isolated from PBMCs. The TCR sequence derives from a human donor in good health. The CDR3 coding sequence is TGTGCCTGGATGTCTAGCGGGATACACTACGAGCAGTACTTC. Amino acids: CAWMSSGIHYEQYF.